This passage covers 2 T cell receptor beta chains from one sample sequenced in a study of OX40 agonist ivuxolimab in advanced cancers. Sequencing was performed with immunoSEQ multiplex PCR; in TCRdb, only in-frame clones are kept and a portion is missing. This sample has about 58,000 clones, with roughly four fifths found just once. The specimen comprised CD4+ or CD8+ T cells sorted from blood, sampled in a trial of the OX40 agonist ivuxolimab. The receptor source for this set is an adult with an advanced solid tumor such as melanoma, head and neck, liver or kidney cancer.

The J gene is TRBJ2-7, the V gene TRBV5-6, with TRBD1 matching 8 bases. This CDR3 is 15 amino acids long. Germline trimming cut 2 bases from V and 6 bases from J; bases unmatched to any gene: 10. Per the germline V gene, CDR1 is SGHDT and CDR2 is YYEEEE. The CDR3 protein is CASSLTGTGFGEQYF. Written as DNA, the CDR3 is TGTGCCAGCAGCTTAACCGGGACAGGTTTTGGCGAGCAGTACTTC.

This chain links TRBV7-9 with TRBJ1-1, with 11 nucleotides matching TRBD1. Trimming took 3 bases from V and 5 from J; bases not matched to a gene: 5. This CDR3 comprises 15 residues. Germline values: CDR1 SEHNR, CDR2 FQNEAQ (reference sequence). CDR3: CASSLGGTGGTEAFF. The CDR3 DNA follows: TGTGCCAGCAGCTTGGGAGGGACAGGGGGTACTGAAGCTTTCTTT. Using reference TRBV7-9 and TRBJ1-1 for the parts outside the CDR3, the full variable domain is DTGVSQNPRHKITKRGQNVTFRCDPISEHNRLYWYRQTLGQGPEFLTYFQNEAQLEKSRLLSDRFSAERPKGSFSTLEIQRTEQGDSAMYLCASSLGGTGGTEAFFGQGTRLTVV.